Below are 26 T cell receptor beta chains sequenced from a single sample in a study of blood T cells in healthy people across ages. Together with a sample-barcoded 5' primer, a J-beta primer mix was included in a second PCR lasting roughly 6 to 12 cycles. TCRdb re-called the 5' RACE reads through MiXCR, storing one row per CDR3 protein. The sample lists 1.4 million to 1.5 million distinct CDR3 sequences, around 39% occurring once. Source material: blood. These receptors all stem from a woman aged 18-35 years in good health.

The chain couples TRBV4-1 to TRBJ2-4; maybe TRBD2 (5 bases). TRBJ2-7 matches the DNA end more closely, so the J call is doubtful. The CDR3 is 14 amino acids. Germline V gives CDR1 MGHRA, CDR2 YSYEKL. The CDR3 loop is CASSQTGSNYEQYF. The DNA of the CDR3 is TGCGCCAGCAGCCAAACGGGGTCGAACTACGAGCAGTACTTC.

This clonotype was observed a few times. This sequence joins TRBV7-6 and TRBJ2-1; TRBD2 aligns across 11 bases. Germline CDR1 reads SGHVS; CDR2 reads FNYEAQ. The CDR3 runs 13 residues. V dropped 7 bases and J dropped 10; count of bases not matched to a gene: 6. Here the CDR3 reads CASTLAGGQEQFF. The CDR3 coding sequence is TGTGCCAGCACGCTAGCGGGAGGTCAAGAGCAGTTCTTC.

The sample holds one count of this clonotype. The chain recombines TRBV18 with TRBJ1-1; D is unresolved. Looked up from germline, CDR1 is KGHSH and CDR2 is LQKENI. V was shortened by 0 bases and J by 3 bases, with 8 bases between the two germline ends. The length of the CDR3 is 14 residues. CDR3 DNA sequence: TGTGCCAGCTCACCACCGTCGGGGTACACTGAAGCTTTCTTT. Its protein is CASSPPSGYTEAFF.

This clonotype has just one count. J is TRBJ2-5 and V is TRBV9; D might be TRBD1 (5 bases). Germline V gives CDR1 SGDLS, CDR2 YYNGEE. Trimming cost V 0 bases and J 5 bases, with 20 bases left between them. This CDR3 comprises 17 residues. CDR3 nucleotides: TGTGCCAGCAGCGTAGAAAAGGCCCAGGGCCCAATGGAGACCCAGTACTTC. Protein: CASSVEKAQGPMETQYF.

This clonotype was seen only a few times. J is TRBJ2-3 and V is TRBV5-1, with D perhaps TRBD2 (6 bases). Germline V gives CDR1 SGHRS, CDR2 YFSETQ. This CDR3 region has 16 residues. Trimming took 0 bases from V and 5 from J, leaving 16 bases between them. CDR3 bases: TGCGCCAGCAGCTTGGCCGGGACTGGAGAGAGAGATACGCAGTATTTT. Protein: CASSLAGTGERDTQYF.

In this sample, this clonotype turned up a few times. This chain uses TRBV29-1 with TRBJ2-2; TRBD2 matches at 8 bases. Germline-derived CDR1 and CDR2 are SQVTM and ANQGSEA. The CDR3 is 12 residues long. Trimming removed 7 bases from V and 4 bases from J; junction bases left unmatched: 2. The DNA for the CDR3 is TGCAGCGCCGCGGGGGGCACCGGGGAGCTGTTTTTT. This codes for CSAAGGTGELFF.

This clonotype was seen a few times. The rearrangement uses TRBV4-2 and TRBJ2-7; D unresolved. This CDR3 region has 15 residues. The germline CDR1 and CDR2 sequences are LGHNA and YNFKEQ. V lost 0 bases and J lost 2, with 11 bases in between. The CDR3 loop is CASSQDSSVPYEQYF. CDR3 in DNA: TGTGCCAGCAGCCAAGATTCATCAGTCCCCTACGAGCAGTACTTC.

This clonotype came up a few times. The chain carries TRBV7-2 and TRBJ2-7, with 7 bases aligning to TRBD2. V dropped 0 bases and J dropped 4; count of bases not matched to a gene: 9. This CDR3 comprises 16 residues. From germline, CDR1 is SGHTA and CDR2 FQGNSA. The CDR3 DNA reads as TGTGCCAGCAGCTTAGCGGGAAGAGCGGGGAGATACGAGCAGTACTTC. Its protein is CASSLAGRAGRYEQYF. Based on the CDR3 plus reference TRBV7-2 and TRBJ2-7, the full variable domain is GAGVSQSPSNKVTEKGKDVELRCDPISGHTALYWYRQSLGQGLEFLIYFQGNSAPDKSGLPSDRFSAERTGGSVSTLTIQRTQQEDSAVYLCASSLAGRAGRYEQYFGPGTRLTVT.

The genes are TRBV28 and TRBJ1-2; perhaps TRBD1 as D (5 bases). Trimming cost V 8 bases and J 2 bases, with 15 bases left between them. CDR1 MDHEN and CDR2 SYDVKM come from the germline V gene. The length of the CDR3 is 14 residues. The CDR3 DNA reads TGTGCCAGCCGGCAGGGCCTAGGAAACTATGGCTACACCTTC. Its protein is CASRQGLGNYGYTF.

The rearrangement uses TRBV6-1 and TRBJ2-6; D unclear. The V end lost 7 bases, the J end lost 0 bases, and 10 bases lay between the germline ends. In germline, CDR1 is MNHNS, CDR2 SASEGT. The CDR3 totals 15 residues. The CDR3 protein is CASIGRISGANVLTF. In nucleotides, the CDR3 is TGTGCCAGCATTGGGCGGATCTCTGGGGCCAACGTCCTGACTTTC.

The genes are TRBV15 and TRBJ2-5; 9 bases fit TRBD1. The germline gives CDR1 LNHNV, CDR2 YYDKDF (reference sequence). Trimming took 3 bases from V and 4 from J; bases not matched to a gene: 9. This CDR3 has 16 amino acids. This chain's CDR3 is CATSSSQGAEGETQYF. In DNA form, the CDR3 reads TGTGCCACCAGCAGTTCACAGGGGGCTGAAGGAGAGACCCAGTACTTC.

The chain recombines TRBV12-3 or TRBV12-4 with TRBJ1-5, with TRBD1 matching over 7 bases. The junction had 8 bases not matched to a gene; V was cut back by 6 bases and J by 3 bases. The CDR3 length is 15 residues. CDR3 coding DNA: TGTGCCAGCAGCCCAGGGGGGACGAACAATCAGCCCCAGCATTTT. Its protein product is CASSPGGTNNQPQHF.

V gene TRBV20-1 combines with J gene TRBJ2-7; 12 positions agree with TRBD1. CDR3 length: 15 residues. Germline loops: CDR1 DFQATT, CDR2 SNEGSKA (reference sequence). The ends lost 8 bases at V and 4 bases at J; junction bases unmatched: 12. The CDR3 loop is CSSTSRGQGAYEQYF. The CDR3 DNA sequence: TGCAGTTCCACCAGCCGGGGACAGGGGGCTTACGAGCAGTACTTC.

The gene calls are TRBV10-3 and TRBJ2-7; 10 positions agree with TRBD2. V lost 8 bases, J lost 3 bases, and 7 bases stayed unmatched. CDR1 and CDR2 (germline): ENHRY, SYGVKD. The CDR3 extends over 14 amino acids. This chain's CDR3 is CAIGRTSGVYEQYF. The CDR3 nucleotides read TGTGCCATCGGCAGGACTAGCGGTGTCTACGAGCAGTACTTC.

The chain carries TRBV5-1 and TRBJ2-3, with TRBD2 identical over 11 bases. The germline CDR1 and CDR2 sequences are SGHRS and YFSETQ. CDR3 length: 18 residues. V lost 0 bases, J lost 4 bases, and 10 bases stayed unmatched. The CDR3: CASSLASLAGGRADTQYF. CDR3 in DNA: TGCGCCAGCAGCTTGGCTTCTCTAGCGGGAGGTAGGGCAGATACGCAGTATTTT.

The genes are TRBV30 and TRBJ2-3; TRBD2 might be the D (6 bases). The CDR3 covers 16 residues. Trimming cost V 0 bases and J 2 bases, with 15 bases left between them. Per germline, CDR1 GTSNPN and CDR2 SVGIG (reference sequence). CDR3 bases: TGTGCCTGGAGTGTACGTGAGGCGGGATCCACAGATACGCAGTATTTT. Its translation: CAWSVREAGSTDTQYF.

The J gene is TRBJ1-1, the V gene TRBV6-1, with TRBD1 identical over 8 bases. The CDR3 loop spans 14 amino acids. Trimming removed 2 bases from V and 4 bases from J; junction bases left unmatched: 3. Germline-derived CDR1 and CDR2 are MNHNS and SASEGT. Here the CDR3 reads CASSEQGAVTEAFF. For the CDR3, the DNA is TGTGCCAGCAGTGAACAGGGGGCGGTCACTGAAGCTTTCTTT.

The chain links TRBV20-1 to TRBJ2-1, with D unresolved. Trimming shortened V by 6 bases and J by 9 bases, and 12 bases separated the two germline ends. The V gene's germline CDR1 is DFQATT and CDR2 SNEGSKA (reference sequence). The CDR3 runs to 11 residues. CDR3 amino acids: CSAPVAAEQFF. In DNA, the CDR3 is TGCAGTGCGCCAGTTGCGGCTGAGCAGTTCTTC.

The chain recombines TRBV6-4 with TRBJ2-3, with a possible D match to TRBD1 (6 bases). Germline CDR1 and CDR2: MRHNA and SNTAGT. Trimming took off 3 bases at V and 5 bases at J, with 15 bases between the two ends. The length of the CDR3 is 15 residues. The CDR3 sequence is CASSESGAPGDTQYF. In nucleotides, the CDR3 is TGTGCCAGCAGTGAATCAGGGGCGCCGGGAGATACGCAGTATTTT.

V is TRBV6-5 and J is TRBJ2-1, with D tentatively TRBD2 (5 bases). Deletions cut 6 bases from V and 2 bases from J, with 14 bases between. This CDR3 region has 15 residues. Per the germline V gene, CDR1 is MNHEY and CDR2 is SVGAGI. The CDR3 bases are TGTGCCAGCAGCCCCGGAACTAGGGCCTACAATGAGCAGTTCTTC. Translated: CASSPGTRAYNEQFF.

The chain joins TRBV10-3 to TRBJ1-2, with TRBD1 as a possible D gene (5 bases). The germline V gene encodes CDR1 ENHRY and CDR2 SYGVKD. This CDR3 is 15 amino acids long. Trimming shortened V by 1 base and J by 3 bases, and 12 bases separated the two germline ends. The DNA for the CDR3 is TGTGCCATCAGTGAGTGGCAGGGCGGGGACTATGGCTACACCTTC. Encoded protein: CAISEWQGGDYGYTF.

This chain joins TRBV6-6 and TRBJ1-5; D unclear. V dropped 5 bases and J dropped 2 bases, with 19 bases sitting between them. The CDR3 is made up of 17 amino acids. The V gene's germline CDR1 is MNHNY and CDR2 SVGAGI (reference sequence). Here the CDR3 DNA reads TGTGCCAGCAGTCCCGTTTATTTGGGGTCCGGCAATCAGCCCCAGCATTTT. It specifies CASSPVYLGSGNQPQHF.

Regarding this clonotype: The junction shows a germline mismatch at one end, possibly a read error. The chain couples TRBV27 to TRBJ2-7; no reliable D call. CDR3 size: 13 residues. Looked up from germline, CDR1 is MNHEY and CDR2 is SMNVEV (reference sequence). The CDR3 protein is CASGFGRSYEQYF. In DNA form, the CDR3 reads TGTGCCAGCGGTTTTGGCAGGAGCTACGAGCAGTACTTC.

The chain combines TRBV12-3 or TRBV12-4 with TRBJ1-1; D is unresolved. The ends were cut back, 8 bases at V and 2 bases at J, with 12 bases in the middle. The length of the CDR3 is 13 residues. The CDR3 DNA reads TGTGCCAGCGGCGGTGGGAGAAACACTGAAGCTTTCTTT. Protein: CASGGGRNTEAFF.

The chain is built from TRBV20-1 and TRBJ2-6, with D tentatively TRBD2 (7 bases). Trimming removed 4 bases at V and 0 bases at J, with 19 bases between. CDR1 DFQATT and CDR2 SNEGSKA come from the germline V gene (reference sequence). The CDR3 covers 18 residues. As DNA, the CDR3 is TGCAGTGCTACCTATGGGGGGGCACCCAGCTCTGGGGCCAACGTCCTGACTTTC. As protein: CSATYGGAPSSGANVLTF.

In its sample, this clonotype was seen many times. The genes are TRBV3-1 and TRBJ1-6; D call uncertain. The CDR3 has 11 residues. The germline V gene encodes CDR1 LGHDT and CDR2 YNNKEL (reference sequence). Trimming cost V 3 bases and J 9 bases, with 3 bases left between them. The CDR3 sequence is CASSQGSPLHF. In DNA, the CDR3 is TGTGCCAGCAGCCAGGGTTCACCCCTCCACTTT.